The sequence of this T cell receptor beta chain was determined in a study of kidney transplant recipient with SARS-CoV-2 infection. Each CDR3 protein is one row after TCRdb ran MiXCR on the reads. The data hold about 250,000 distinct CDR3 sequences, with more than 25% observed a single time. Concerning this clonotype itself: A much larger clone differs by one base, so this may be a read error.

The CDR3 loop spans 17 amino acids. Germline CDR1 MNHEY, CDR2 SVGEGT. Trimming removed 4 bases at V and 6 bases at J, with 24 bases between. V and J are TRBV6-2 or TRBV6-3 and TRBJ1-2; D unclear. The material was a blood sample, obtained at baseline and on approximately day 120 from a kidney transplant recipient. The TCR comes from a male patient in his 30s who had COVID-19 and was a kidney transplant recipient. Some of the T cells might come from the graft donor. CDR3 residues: CASSSNSCIGKTHGYTF. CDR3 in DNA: TGTGCCAGCAGTTCGAATAGCTGCATCGGAAAGACCCATGGCTACACCTTC.